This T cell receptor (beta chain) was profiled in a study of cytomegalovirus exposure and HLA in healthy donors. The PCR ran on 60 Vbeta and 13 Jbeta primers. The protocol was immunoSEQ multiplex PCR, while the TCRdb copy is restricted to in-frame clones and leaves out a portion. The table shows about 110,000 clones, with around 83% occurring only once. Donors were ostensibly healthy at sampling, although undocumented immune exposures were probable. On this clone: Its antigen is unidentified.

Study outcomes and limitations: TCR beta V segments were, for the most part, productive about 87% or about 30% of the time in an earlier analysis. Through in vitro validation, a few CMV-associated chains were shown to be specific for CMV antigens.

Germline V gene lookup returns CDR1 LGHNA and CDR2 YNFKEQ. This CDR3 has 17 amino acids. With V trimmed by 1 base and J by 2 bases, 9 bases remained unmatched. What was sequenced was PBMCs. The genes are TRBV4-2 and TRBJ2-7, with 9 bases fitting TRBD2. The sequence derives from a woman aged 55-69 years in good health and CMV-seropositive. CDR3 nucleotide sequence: TGTGCCAGCAGCCAAGGACCCCGGAGCGGGGGGACCTACGAGCAGTACTTC. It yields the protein CASSQGPRSGGTYEQYF.